The 25 T cell receptor beta chains below all came from one sample that was sequenced in a study of PD-1 blockade in mismatch repair-deficient tumors (dated 2017 in TCRdb). The method was the immunoSEQ multiplex PCR assay. TCRdb stores this immuneACCESS table with in-frame sequences only. Part of the clones is absent; in the studies checked, under half of the shortfall reflects unresolved V genes, and no reason is known for the rest. Recorded for this sample are around 62,000 clones; 70% to 85% of them occurred a single time. 4.5% to 6.5% of the sample comes from the top ten. Sequenced here: peripheral blood, sampled 2 weeks after starting pembrolizumab. Every receptor here comes from an adult with mismatch repair-deficient cancer.

The chain links TRBV9 to TRBJ2-1; D ambiguous. The V gene lost 3 bases and the J gene lost 5 bases, with 27 bases spanning the gap. CDR3 size: 19 residues. Germline V gene data show CDR1 as SGDLS and CDR2 as YYNGEE. The CDR3 coding sequence is TGTGCCAGCAGCGCCAGAGTGGGCACACGGAACGCCAACAACAATGAGCAGTTCTTC. Encoded protein: CASSARVGTRNANNNEQFF. Filled out from reference TRBV9 and TRBJ2-1, the complete variable domain reads DSGVTQTPKHLITATGQRVTLRCSPRSGDLSVYWYQQSLDQGLQFLIQYYNGEERAKGNILERFSAQQFPDLHSELNLSSLELGDSALYFCASSARVGTRNANNNEQFFGPGTRLTVL.

This clone was counted only a few times. The same CDR3 also results from other DNA sequences found in this sample. The chain combines TRBV7-8 with TRBJ2-7, with D possibly matching TRBD2 (6 bases). Germline lookup yields CDR1 SGHVS and CDR2 FQNEAQ. V gave up 1 base and J gave up 4 bases, with 11 bases separating them. The CDR3 sequence is 14 residues long. For the CDR3, the DNA is TGTGCCAGCAGCTTAGGTGTCCGGGGGTACGAGCAGTACTTC. It encodes CASSLGVRGYEQYF. Full variable domain (missing parts from reference TRBV7-8 and TRBJ2-7): GAGVSQSPRYKVAKRGQDVALRCDPISGHVSLFWYQQALGQGPEFLTYFQNEAQLDKSGLPSDRFFAERPEGSVSTLKIQRTQQEDSAVYLCASSLGVRGYEQYFGPGTRLTVT.

J is TRBJ2-7 and V is TRBV6-6; 7 nucleotides line up with TRBD2. The germline V gene encodes CDR1 MNHNY and CDR2 SVGAGI (reference sequence). The CDR3 runs 15 residues. J lost 2 bases, V lost 5 bases, and 9 bases had no gene match. The CDR3 bases are TGTGCCAGCAGTAAGCGGGAACCAGTCCCCTACGAGCAGTACTTC. The encoded protein is CASSKREPVPYEQYF.

The chain links TRBV7-3 to TRBJ1-2, with D tentatively TRBD1 (5 bases). Per the germline V gene, CDR1 is SGHTA and CDR2 is FQGTGA. The length of the CDR3 is 15 residues. The germline V and J ends were trimmed by 2 bases and 5 bases, with 15 bases remaining between them. This chain's CDR3 is CASSLYAGTGYGYTF. Written as DNA, the CDR3 is TGTGCCAGCAGCTTATATGCAGGGACCGGGTATGGCTACACCTTC. The entire variable domain, with the rest obtained from reference TRBV7-3 and TRBJ1-2, is as follows: GAGVSQTPSNKVTEKGKYVELRCDPISGHTALYWYRQSLGQGPEFLIYFQGTGAADDSGLPNDRFFAVRPEGSVSTLKIQRTERGDSAVYLCASSLYAGTGYGYTFGSGTRLTVV.

For this clone: This sample also contains other DNA sequences that code for the same CDR3. V and J are TRBV11-3 and TRBJ2-1; D is tentatively TRBD1 or TRBD2 (5 bases each). The CDR3 is 13 amino acids. Per the germline V gene, CDR1 is SGHNT and CDR2 is YENEEA. Trimming removed 5 bases from V and 5 bases from J, with 10 bases in between. The CDR3 DNA reads as TGTGCCAGCAGCCGGGGACCAAACAATGAGCAGTTCTTC. It yields the protein CASSRGPNNEQFF.

This clone was seen a handful of times. The rearrangement joins TRBV25-1 to TRBJ2-1; the match to TRBD2 covers 13 bases. The V segment lost 3 bases and the J segment 9 bases; nucleotides outside the gene matches: 2. CDR1 is MGHDK and CDR2 is SYGVNS in the germline V gene. The CDR3 has 14 amino acids. The CDR3 reads CASSDWTSGSEQFF. The CDR3 region has the DNA TGTGCCAGCAGTGATTGGACTAGCGGGAGTGAGCAGTTCTTC.

V gene TRBV19 combines with J gene TRBJ1-5; TRBD1 agrees at 7 bases. Trimming at V came to 2 bases and at J to 5 bases, leaving 9 bases not matched to a gene. CDR3 length equals 16 residues. CDR1 and CDR2 from the germline V gene are LNHDA and SQIVND (reference sequence). The CDR3 DNA is TGTGCCAGTAGTATATCCGGACAGGTAGGCGATCAGCCCCAGCATTTT. Its translation: CASSISGQVGDQPQHF.

There are a few counts of this clone. The chain employs TRBV15 and TRBJ1-4; D gene unclear. Germline lookup yields CDR1 LNHNV and CDR2 YYDKDF (reference sequence). CDR3 size: 16 residues. V was shortened by 0 bases and J by 7 bases, with 15 bases between the two germline ends. CDR3 bases: TGTGCCACCAGCAGAGATTACGGGGTCGGCGGTGAAAAACTGTTTTTT. Its protein is CATSRDYGVGGEKLFF.

CDR3: CASSPGRDEQFF. The CDR3 DNA reads TGTGCCAGCTCACCAGGGAGGGATGAGCAGTTCTTC. V and J are TRBV18 and TRBJ2-1; TRBD2 agrees at 7 bases. The junction had 0 bases not matched to a gene; V was cut back by 2 bases and J by 8 bases. Germline V CDR1 and CDR2: KGHSH, LQKENI. CDR3 length: 12 amino acids.

This clone has only a few counts. The J gene is TRBJ1-3, the V gene TRBV4-3; no clear D gene. This CDR3 region has 17 residues. Deletions cut 0 bases from V and 3 bases from J, with 15 bases between. Germline V gives CDR1 LGHNA, CDR2 YSLEER. CDR3 protein: CASSQDLDFSLGNTIYF. In DNA form, the CDR3 reads TGCGCCAGCAGCCAAGATCTAGATTTCAGCCTTGGAAACACCATATATTTT.

This clone was recorded a few times. The rearrangement uses TRBV27 and TRBJ1-1; no definite D call. In germline, CDR1 is MNHEY, CDR2 SMNVEV (reference sequence). This CDR3 has 12 residues. CDR3 region: CVSLEGSTEAFF. As DNA, the CDR3 is TGTGTTTCACTTGAGGGAAGCACTGAAGCTTTCTTT.

This clone is a singleton in its sample. The chain links TRBV5-1 to TRBJ1-1; TRBD1 might be the D (5 bases). The CDR3 sequence is 14 residues long. CDR1 SGHRS and CDR2 YFSETQ come from the germline V gene. The ends were cut back, 2 bases at V and 1 base at J, with 9 bases in the middle. CDR3 amino acids: CASSFGGANTEAFF. The CDR3 nucleotides are TGCGCCAGCAGCTTCGGCGGGGCGAACACTGAAGCTTTCTTT.

In this sample, this clone turned up once. The genes are TRBV6-5 and TRBJ2-4; no definite D call. V was cut by 1 base and J by 9 bases, with 10 bases left in between. Germline V gene sequence: CDR1 MNHEY, CDR2 SVGAGI. The CDR3 has 13 amino acids. CDR3 nucleotide sequence: TGTGCCAGCAGTTACTTGGCCGCCGGCATTCAGTACTTC. Encoded protein: CASSYLAAGIQYF.

The chain links TRBV15 to TRBJ2-5; 9 positions match TRBD1. Unmatched junction bases numbered 3, after V lost 0 bases and J lost 7 bases. The CDR3 consists of 14 residues. Germline V CDR1 and CDR2: LNHNV, YYDKDF (reference sequence). The CDR3 is CATSRDATGGTQYF. DNA of the CDR3: TGTGCCACCAGCAGAGATGCGACAGGGGGGACCCAGTACTTC. Looking up the rest from reference TRBV15 and TRBJ2-5 gives the full variable domain: DAMVIQNPRYQVTQFGKPVTLSCSQTLNHNVMYWYQQKSSQAPKLLFHYYDKDFNNEADTPDNFQSRRPNTSFCFLDIRSPGLGDTAMYLCATSRDATGGTQYFGPGTRLLVL.

This clone has just a few counts. The rearrangement joins TRBV7-3 to TRBJ1-2, with a tentative D call TRBD1 (5 bases). V lost 5 bases to trimming and J lost 4 bases, with 17 bases between them. From germline, CDR1 is SGHTA and CDR2 FQGTGA. The CDR3 consists of 15 residues. CDR3 in amino acids: CASSPGPGTGYGYTF. CDR3 nucleotide sequence: TGTGCCAGCAGCCCTGGCCCCGGGACGGGCTATGGCTACACCTTC.

This rearrangement joins TRBV6-6 to TRBJ2-2, with 7 nucleotides matching TRBD1. J lost 0 bases, V lost 5 bases, and 3 bases had no gene match. Germline V CDR1 and CDR2: MNHNY, SVGAGI (reference sequence). The CDR3 has 15 amino acids. CDR3 amino acids: CASSRGQTNTGELFF. The CDR3 DNA sequence: TGTGCCAGCAGTCGGGGACAGACGAACACCGGGGAGCTGTTTTTT.

The chain employs TRBV10-3 and TRBJ2-5, with TRBD2 matching 14 bases. This CDR3 spans 16 amino acids. Germline V gene sequence: CDR1 ENHRY, CDR2 SYGVKD. V was clipped by 6 bases and J by 2 bases; unmatched bases: 5. The CDR3: CAISGTSGRMQETQYF. CDR3 coding DNA: TGTGCCATCAGCGGGACTAGCGGGAGAATGCAAGAGACCCAGTACTTC.

This clone came up a few times. The chain employs TRBV25-1 and TRBJ1-2; perhaps TRBD1 as D (6 bases). The CDR3 covers 12 residues. V was shortened by 5 bases and J by 7 bases, with 11 bases between the two germline ends. Germline assignment: CDR1 MGHDK and CDR2 SYGVNS. The chain's CDR3 is CASSWGGAGYTF. CDR3 DNA sequence: TGTGCCAGCAGTTGGGGGGGGGCTGGCTACACCTTC.

V gene TRBV14 combines with J gene TRBJ2-1; maybe TRBD2 (6 bases). The CDR3 runs 14 residues. CDR1 is SGHDN and CDR2 is FVKESK in the germline V gene. With 3 bases removed from V and 5 bases from J, the gap between germline ends came to 11 bases. The CDR3 region is CASSHSLANNEQFF. CDR3 sequence (DNA): TGTGCCAGCAGCCATTCACTAGCCAACAATGAGCAGTTCTTC.

This clone was picked up one time. The J gene is TRBJ1-2, the V gene TRBV5-4; 7 nucleotides agree with TRBD1. This CDR3 contains 15 residues. The V gene end was trimmed by 3 bases and the J gene end by 6 bases; junction bases not matched to a gene: 11. Germline V gene data show CDR1 as SGHNT and CDR2 as YYREEE (reference sequence). The CDR3 DNA follows: TGTGCCAGCAGCTCACGAGTTAGGGGGCCGCATGGCTACACCTTC. Translated: CASSSRVRGPHGYTF.

This sequence joins TRBV7-2 and TRBJ2-3, with a weak D call TRBD1 (5 bases). Trimming pared 9 bases from V and 6 bases from J, leaving 19 bases between. The CDR3 is 14 residues long. CDR1 is SGHTA and CDR2 is FQGNSA in the germline V gene. The CDR3 is CARNRPLKGDTQYF. CDR3 in DNA: TGTGCCAGAAACCGGCCACTGAAGGGGGATACGCAGTATTTT.

The gene calls are TRBV5-1 and TRBJ2-4; 7 nucleotides align to TRBD2. CDR1 is SGHRS, CDR2 YFSETQ, per germline. CDR3 length: 14 amino acids. V shed 2 bases and J 9 bases; nucleotides not matched to a gene: 8. The CDR3 region is CASSFAVGEGIQYF. The CDR3 DNA follows: TGCGCCAGCAGCTTCGCCGTTGGGGAGGGCATTCAGTACTTC.

The gene calls are TRBV6-5 and TRBJ1-1, with 9 nucleotides matching TRBD1. CDR3 length equals 13 residues. After removal of 5 bases from V and 7 bases from J, the junction contained 5 bases not matched to a gene. The V gene's germline CDR1 is MNHEY and CDR2 SVGAGI. CDR3: CASSLDRGVEAFF. CDR3 sequence (DNA): TGTGCCAGCAGTCTCGACAGGGGGGTTGAAGCTTTCTTT.

V and J are TRBV7-8 and TRBJ2-7, with 12 bases fitting TRBD2. V dropped 6 bases and J dropped 2; count of bases not matched to a gene: 8. Germline CDR1 is SGHVS and CDR2 is FQNEAQ. The CDR3 spans 16 residues. The CDR3 sequence is CASRSDGLAGTYEQYF. In nucleotides, the CDR3 is TGTGCCAGCAGATCGGATGGACTAGCGGGGACCTACGAGCAGTACTTC.

In its sample, this clone was seen once. CDR3 DNA sequence: TGTGCCAGCAGCTTAAAGGCTGAAGCTTTCTTT. Its protein product is CASSLKAEAFF. V is TRBV7-9 and J is TRBJ1-1; D not certain. The germline gives CDR1 SEHNR, CDR2 FQNEAQ (reference sequence). The CDR3 length is 11 residues. Trimming removed 2 bases at V and 6 bases at J, with 4 bases between.